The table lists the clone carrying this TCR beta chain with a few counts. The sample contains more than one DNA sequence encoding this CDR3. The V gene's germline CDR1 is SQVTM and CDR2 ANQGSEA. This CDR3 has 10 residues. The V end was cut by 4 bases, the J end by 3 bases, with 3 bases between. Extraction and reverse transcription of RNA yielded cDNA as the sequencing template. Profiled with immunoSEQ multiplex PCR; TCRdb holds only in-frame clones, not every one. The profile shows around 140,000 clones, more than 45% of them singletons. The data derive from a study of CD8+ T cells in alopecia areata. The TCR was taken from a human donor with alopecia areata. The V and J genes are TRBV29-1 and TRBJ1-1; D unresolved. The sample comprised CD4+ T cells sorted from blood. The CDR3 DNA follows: TGCAGCGTTGGGGACACTGAAGCTTTCTTT. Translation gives CSVGDTEAFF.